Listed here are 26 T cell receptor beta chains from one sample, sequenced in a study of vaccination and CD4 T cells after COVID-19. Oncomine TCR Beta short-read sequencing was applied to DNA from cultured CD4+ T cells. Genomic DNA extraction was carried out from cultured CD4+ T cells. TCRdb independently ran MiXCR on the PCR reads; one entry per CDR3 protein. This repertoire shows approximately 9,700 distinct CDR3 sequences, about 35% found once; its top ten account for 6.5% to 9%. Treatment indicated: roughly 11-day PBMC culture with coronavirus spike peptide pools or control peptides (ViraFEST assay). From the unexposed donor, CD4+ T cells were collected ahead of the COVID-19 pandemic (2011-2018). Antigens of these TCRs are unknown. The sequenced sample consisted of CD4+ T cells from blood, cultured in vitro. All receptors derive from a human donor in good health.

In this sample, this clonotype turned up a few times. J is TRBJ1-6 and V is TRBV7-3, with D perhaps TRBD1 (6 bases). This CDR3 has 14 residues. Trimming left V 5 bases short and J 7 bases short, with 12 bases between. Germline CDR1 and CDR2: SGHTA and FQGTGA. CDR3 nucleotides: TGTGCCAGCAGCCGACCAGGGGCCAATTCACCCCTCCACTTT. It specifies CASSRPGANSPLHF.

The J gene is TRBJ2-1, the V gene TRBV29-1; unclear D gene. The ends were cut back, 4 bases at V and 0 bases at J, with 10 bases in the middle. The germline V gene encodes CDR1 SQVTM and CDR2 ANQGSEA. The CDR3 covers 14 residues. In DNA form, the CDR3 reads TGCAGCGTTGGGTTCTTGAGCTCCTACAATGAGCAGTTCTTC. It specifies CSVGFLSSYNEQFF.

V gene TRBV10-3 combines with J gene TRBJ2-7; weak D call: TRBD2 (6 bases). The ends were cut back, 10 bases at V and 5 bases at J, with 9 bases in the middle. This CDR3 spans 10 amino acids. Germline-derived CDR1 and CDR2 are ENHRY and SYGVKD. In DNA form, the CDR3 reads TGTGCCACCTGGGGGGACGAGCAGTACTTC. Translated: CATWGDEQYF.

This chain uses TRBV7-6 with TRBJ1-2, with no clear D. This CDR3 spans 12 amino acids. CDR1 is SGHVS and CDR2 is FNYEAQ in the germline V gene. V was cut by 0 bases and J by 4 bases, with 3 bases left in between. This CDR3 is CASSLAGYGYTF. Written as DNA, the CDR3 is TGTGCCAGCAGCTTAGCTGGCTATGGCTACACCTTC.

A few counts support this clonotype. CDR3: CASSPTGSDTQYF. CDR3 coding DNA: TGTGCCAGCAGCCCGACAGGGTCGGATACGCAGTATTTT. The chain uses TRBV7-3 and TRBJ2-3; 7 nucleotides match TRBD1. J lost 6 bases, V lost 5 bases, and 5 bases had no gene match. This CDR3 region has 13 residues. CDR1 is SGHTA, CDR2 FQGTGA, per germline.

V is TRBV10-3 and J is TRBJ2-5; D is possibly TRBD1 or TRBD2 (5 bases each). CDR1 and CDR2 (germline): ENHRY, SYGVKD. The length of the CDR3 is 16 residues. The V gene lost 0 bases and the J gene lost 7 bases, with 18 bases spanning the gap. The CDR3 DNA is TGTGCCATCAGTGAGTCGGGTAGCAGCCGGGACGGGACCCAGTACTTC. Its protein is CAISESGSSRDGTQYF.

The sample holds a few counts of this clonotype. The V call is TRBV2, the J call TRBJ1-5, with a weak D call TRBD1 (5 bases). This CDR3 comprises 15 residues. Deletions cut 6 bases from V and 3 bases from J, with 15 bases between. Germline CDR1 and CDR2: SNHLY and FYNNEI. The CDR3 here is CASSQGWGDNQPQHF. In DNA, the CDR3 is TGTGCCAGCAGCCAGGGATGGGGCGACAATCAGCCCCAGCATTTT.

The chain is built from TRBV11-2 and TRBJ2-3; TRBD2 is a possible D gene (6 bases). CDR1 is SGHAT and CDR2 is FQNNGV in the germline V gene. The V end was cut by 5 bases, the J end by 6 bases, with 18 bases between. This CDR3 contains 15 residues. CDR3 sequence: CASSRTGGPADTQYF. The CDR3 DNA reads TGTGCCAGCAGCCGAACCGGAGGGCCGGCCGATACGCAGTATTTT.

J is TRBJ2-3 and V is TRBV2, with 9 bases fitting TRBD2. The germline V gene has CDR1 SNHLY and CDR2 FYNNEI. Trimming at V came to 7 bases and at J to 4 bases, leaving 6 bases not matched to a gene. This CDR3 is built from 14 residues. Written as DNA, the CDR3 is TGTGCCAGCAATCTAGCGGGACGGGCAGATACGCAGTATTTT. It specifies CASNLAGRADTQYF.

The sample holds a few counts of this clonotype. The chain combines TRBV12-3 or TRBV12-4 with TRBJ2-7, with 14 nucleotides matching TRBD2. The CDR3 runs to 15 residues. V lost 6 bases to trimming and J lost 5 bases; unmatched junction nucleotides: 6. CDR3 nucleotide sequence: TGTGCCAGCAGGATGGGGACTAGCGGGAGTCACGAGCAGTACTTC. It encodes CASRMGTSGSHEQYF.

The chain joins TRBV6-1 to TRBJ2-5; D possibly matches TRBD1 or TRBD2 (5 bases each). Trimming pared 7 bases from V and 9 bases from J, leaving 12 bases between. The CDR3 consists of 11 residues. The germline gives CDR1 MNHNS, CDR2 SASEGT. The CDR3: CASKMPGPQYF. The CDR3 DNA is TGTGCCAGCAAGATGCCGGGGCCCCAGTACTTC.

The V and J genes are TRBV28 and TRBJ2-5; D is undetermined. V was trimmed by 8 bases and J by 5 bases, leaving 6 bases between them. This CDR3 has 10 residues. Germline-derived CDR1 and CDR2 are MDHEN and SYDVKM. The CDR3 sequence is CASGRETQYF. In nucleotides, the CDR3 is TGTGCCAGCGGTCGTGAGACCCAGTACTTC.

The sample holds a few counts of this clonotype. The rearrangement links TRBV20-1 to TRBJ1-1, with D unresolved. Trimming stripped 0 bases from V and 3 bases from J, with 14 bases between. The CDR3 contains 15 residues. CDR1 and CDR2 (germline): DFQATT, SNEGSKA (reference sequence). CDR3 sequence reads: CSARDSGLGDTEAFF. The CDR3 DNA reads as TGCAGTGCTAGAGACAGTGGGTTAGGAGACACTGAAGCTTTCTTT.

In its sample, this clonotype was seen a few times. The V call is TRBV20-1, the J call TRBJ2-4, with D uncertain. Germline V CDR1 and CDR2: DFQATT, SNEGSKA (reference sequence). This CDR3 has 13 amino acids. V lost 0 bases to trimming and J lost 1 base, with 4 bases between them. The CDR3 bases are TGCAGTGCTAGAGAGGGGGCCAAAAACATTCAGTACTTC. Its protein product is CSAREGAKNIQYF.

The gene calls are TRBV5-5 and TRBJ1-6, with D possibly TRBD1 on 5 matching bases. There are 14 residues in the CDR3. Trimming took 3 bases from V and 6 from J, leaving 10 bases between them. From germline, CDR1 is SGHKS and CDR2 YYEKEE (reference sequence). The CDR3: CASSWGVSNSPLHF. CDR3 coding DNA: TGTGCCAGCAGCTGGGGGGTGAGTAATTCACCCCTCCACTTT.

The chain uses TRBV20-1 and TRBJ2-1, with 16 bases identical to TRBD2. The length of the CDR3 is 17 residues. In germline, CDR1 is DFQATT, CDR2 SNEGSKA (reference sequence). Germline trimming cut 0 bases from V and 4 bases from J; bases unmatched to any gene: 3. Written as DNA, the CDR3 is TGCAGTGCTAGAGATCCGGGACTAGCGGGAGGGTACAATGAGCAGTTCTTC. It translates to CSARDPGLAGGYNEQFF.

This clonotype occurred a few times. The chain's CDR3 is CASRPVGGRGETQYF. Written as DNA, the CDR3 is TGTGCAAGTCGCCCCGTTGGGGGGCGGGGGGAGACCCAGTACTTC. V usage is TRBV12-2 and J usage is TRBJ2-5; the table's D call TRBD1 went unverified against the DNA. TRBV12-2 is recorded as a pseudogene. CDR3 length: 15 amino acids.

The chain uses TRBV7-2 and TRBJ2-2; D remains unclear. CDR3 length: 14 residues. V gave up 2 bases and J gave up 6 bases, with 10 bases separating them. Germline V CDR1 and CDR2: SGHTA, FQGNSA. The CDR3 is CASSLMSGPGELFF. Here the CDR3 DNA reads TGTGCCAGCAGCTTAATGTCAGGACCCGGGGAGCTGTTTTTT.

The chain combines TRBV6-1 with TRBJ2-7; tentatively, D is TRBD1 (5 bases). V shed 5 bases and J shed 7 bases, with 18 bases lying between them. This CDR3 is built from 14 residues. Per the germline V gene, CDR1 is MNHNS and CDR2 is SASEGT. The CDR3 here is CASSQTFQGEEQYF. The CDR3 DNA follows: TGTGCCAGCAGTCAAACATTCCAGGGTGAAGAGCAGTACTTC.

This chain uses TRBV11-3 with TRBJ2-7; 10 nucleotides agree with TRBD2. The CDR3 spans 15 residues. V shed 5 bases and J 6 bases; nucleotides not matched to a gene: 10. Germline loops: CDR1 SGHNT, CDR2 YENEEA. CDR3 bases: TGTGCCAGCAGCGCATCCCTAGCGGGAGTGGGCGAGCAGTACTTC. This encodes CASSASLAGVGEQYF. The variable domain in full, completed from reference TRBV11-3 and TRBJ2-7, reads EAGVVQSPRYKIIEKKQPVAFWCNPISGHNTLYWYLQNLGQGPELLIRYENEEAVDDSQLPKDRFSAERLKGVDSTLKIQPAELGDSAVYLCASSASLAGVGEQYFGPGTRLTVT.

The CDR3 DNA sequence: TGTGCCAGCAGCTCCACTACGACAGGGGGGGAGCAGTTCTTC. It translates to CASSSTTTGGEQFF. This chain links TRBV7-6 with TRBJ2-1, with 9 bases fitting TRBD1. CDR3 length equals 14 residues. V was pared by 4 bases and J by 10 bases, with 8 bases of the junction left unmatched. The germline V gene has CDR1 SGHVS and CDR2 FNYEAQ.

By its share, this clonotype is medium-sized. This chain joins TRBV24-1 and TRBJ1-5; no definite D call. V lost 4 bases, J lost 6 bases, and 6 bases lay in between. Germline loops: CDR1 KGHDR, CDR2 SFDVKD. CDR3 length equals 12 residues. CDR3 sequence reads: CATSEGSQPQHF. As DNA, the CDR3 is TGTGCCACCAGTGAGGGGTCTCAGCCCCAGCATTTT.

The chain carries TRBV6-1 and TRBJ1-5, with D possibly matching TRBD1 (5 bases). In germline, CDR1 is MNHNS, CDR2 SASEGT. The CDR3 loop spans 11 amino acids. Trimming left V 8 bases short and J 7 bases short, with 9 bases between. For the CDR3, the DNA is TGTGCCAGCGGGACGGGCCAGCCCCAGCATTTT. This sequence encodes CASGTGQPQHF.

This chain joins TRBV18 and TRBJ1-6; TRBD1 aligns across 8 bases. Germline V gene lookup returns CDR1 KGHSH and CDR2 LQKENI. This CDR3 has 12 residues. Losses at the gene ends were 3 bases for V and 14 bases for J; bases not matched to a gene: 3. The CDR3 here is CASSPDRGTLHF. The CDR3 DNA sequence: TGTGCCAGCTCACCCGACAGGGGCACCCTCCACTTT. Together with reference TRBV18 and TRBJ1-6, the CDR3 gives the full variable domain: NAGVMQNPRHLVRRRGQEARLRCSPMKGHSHVYWYRQLPEEGLKFMVYLQKENIIDESGMPKERFSAEFPKEGPSILRIQQVVRGDSAAYFCASSPDRGTLHFGNGTRLTVT.

V and J are TRBV20-1 and TRBJ2-6; D may be TRBD1 (6 bases). Germline values: CDR1 DFQATT, CDR2 SNEGSKA (reference sequence). The CDR3 loop spans 16 amino acids. Between the trimmed V and J ends, which lost 2 bases and 0 bases, there was a span of 11 bases. The CDR3 bases are TGCAGTGCTAGAAGGGGGACCAGCTCTGGGGCCAACGTCCTGACTTTC. Amino acids: CSARRGTSSGANVLTF.

The chain couples TRBV15 to TRBJ2-7, with TRBD1 as a possible D gene (6 bases). CDR1 is LNHNV and CDR2 is YYDKDF in the germline V gene (reference sequence). The V gene lost 3 bases and the J gene lost 4 bases, with 13 bases spanning the gap. The CDR3 sequence is 14 residues long. The CDR3 here is CATSRDSRGYEQYF. The CDR3 DNA reads as TGTGCCACCAGCAGGGACAGCAGGGGATACGAGCAGTACTTC.